This T cell receptor beta chain derives from a study of blood T cell repertoires in COVID-19. For the study at large: PBMCs, B-cell-depleted T cells, or T cells were the source of the cDNA or gDNA that made up the material.

Clones were sequenced by immunoSEQ multiplex PCR, and TCRdb holds only the in-frame ones, with some missing. The profile shows about 40,000 clones, about 88% of them singletons. Germline CDR1 SGHRS, CDR2 YFSETQ. V dropped 0 bases and J dropped 8 bases, with 15 bases sitting between them. The CDR3 is 16 amino acids. The specimen was peripheral blood. The clonotype originates from a man in his forties or fifties in a cohort sampled during active COVID-19. The chain is built from TRBV5-1 and TRBJ1-6; TRBD1 is a possible D gene (6 bases). CDR3 protein: CASSLGVPGVHSPLHF. CDR3 coding DNA: TGCGCCAGCAGCTTGGGAGTTCCAGGGGTACATTCACCCCTCCACTTT.